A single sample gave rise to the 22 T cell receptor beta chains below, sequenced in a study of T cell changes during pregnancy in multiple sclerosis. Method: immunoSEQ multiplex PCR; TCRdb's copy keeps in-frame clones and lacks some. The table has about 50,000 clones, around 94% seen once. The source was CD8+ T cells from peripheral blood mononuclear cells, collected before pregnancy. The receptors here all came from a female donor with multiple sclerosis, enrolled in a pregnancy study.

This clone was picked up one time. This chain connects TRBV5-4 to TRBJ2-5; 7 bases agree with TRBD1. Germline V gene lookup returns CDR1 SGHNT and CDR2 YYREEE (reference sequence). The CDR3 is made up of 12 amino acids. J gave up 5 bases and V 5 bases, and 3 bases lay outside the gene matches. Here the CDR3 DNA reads TGTGCCAGCAGAGGGGGCAAGGAGACCCAGTACTTC. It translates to CASRGGKETQYF.

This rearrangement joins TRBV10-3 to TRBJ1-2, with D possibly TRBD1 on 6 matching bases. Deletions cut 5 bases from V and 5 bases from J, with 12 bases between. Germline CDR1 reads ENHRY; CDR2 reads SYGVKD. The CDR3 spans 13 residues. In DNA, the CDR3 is TGTGCCATCAGTAGGGAGGGGGAGTATGGCTACACCTTC. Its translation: CAISREGEYGYTF.

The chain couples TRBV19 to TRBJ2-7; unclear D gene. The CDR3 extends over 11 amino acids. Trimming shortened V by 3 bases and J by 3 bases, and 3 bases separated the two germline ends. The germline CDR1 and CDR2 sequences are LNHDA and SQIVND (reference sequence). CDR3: CASSINYEQYF. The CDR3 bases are TGTGCCAGTAGTATCAACTACGAGCAGTACTTC. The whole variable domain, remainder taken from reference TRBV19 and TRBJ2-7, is DGGITQSPKYLFRKEGQNVTLSCEQNLNHDAMYWYRQDPGQGLRLIYYSQIVNDFQKGDIAEGYSVSREKKESFPLTVTSAQKNPTAFYLCASSINYEQYFGPGTRLTVT.

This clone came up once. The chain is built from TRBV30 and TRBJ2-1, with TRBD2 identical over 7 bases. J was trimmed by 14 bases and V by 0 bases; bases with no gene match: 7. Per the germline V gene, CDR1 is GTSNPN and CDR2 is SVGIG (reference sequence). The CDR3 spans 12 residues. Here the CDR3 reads CAWSVSAGSKFF. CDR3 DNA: TGTGCCTGGAGTGTATCAGCGGGATCAAAGTTCTTC. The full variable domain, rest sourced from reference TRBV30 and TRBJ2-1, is SQTIHQWPATLVQPVGSPLSLECTVEGTSNPNLYWYRQAAGRGLQLLFYSVGIGQISSEVPQNLSASRPQDRQFILSSKKLLLSDSGFYLCAWSVSAGSKFFGPGTRLTVL.

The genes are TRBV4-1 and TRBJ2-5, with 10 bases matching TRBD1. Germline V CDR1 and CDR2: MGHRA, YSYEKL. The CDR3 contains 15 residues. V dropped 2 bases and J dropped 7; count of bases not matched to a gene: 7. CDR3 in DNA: TGCGCCAGCAGCCAAAGCGGGACAGGGGTCGGGACCCAGTACTTC. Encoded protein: CASSQSGTGVGTQYF.

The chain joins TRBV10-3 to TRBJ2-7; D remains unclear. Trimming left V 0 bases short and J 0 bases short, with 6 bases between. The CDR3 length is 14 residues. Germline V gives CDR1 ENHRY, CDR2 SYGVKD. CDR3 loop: CAISESELSYEQYF. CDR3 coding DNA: TGTGCCATCAGTGAGTCGGAGCTCTCCTACGAGCAGTACTTC.

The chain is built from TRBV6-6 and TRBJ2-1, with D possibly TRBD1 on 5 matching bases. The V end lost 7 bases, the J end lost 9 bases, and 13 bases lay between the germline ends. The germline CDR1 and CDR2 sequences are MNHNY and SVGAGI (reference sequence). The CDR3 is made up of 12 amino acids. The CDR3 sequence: CASTRGAGEQFF. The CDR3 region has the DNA TGTGCCAGCACTAGGGGTGCTGGTGAGCAGTTCTTC.

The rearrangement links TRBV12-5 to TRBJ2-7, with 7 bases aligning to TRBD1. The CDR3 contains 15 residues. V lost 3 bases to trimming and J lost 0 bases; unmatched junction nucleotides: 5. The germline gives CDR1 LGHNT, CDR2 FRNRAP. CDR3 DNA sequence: TGTGCTAGTGGTTTAGGACAGGCATACTCCTACGAGCAGTACTTC. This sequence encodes CASGLGQAYSYEQYF.

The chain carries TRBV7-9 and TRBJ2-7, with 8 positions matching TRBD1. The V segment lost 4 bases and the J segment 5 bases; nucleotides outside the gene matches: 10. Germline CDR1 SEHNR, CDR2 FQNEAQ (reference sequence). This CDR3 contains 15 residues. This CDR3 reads CASSSERGQGNEQYF. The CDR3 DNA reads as TGTGCCAGCAGCTCCGAAAGAGGACAGGGAAACGAGCAGTACTTC.

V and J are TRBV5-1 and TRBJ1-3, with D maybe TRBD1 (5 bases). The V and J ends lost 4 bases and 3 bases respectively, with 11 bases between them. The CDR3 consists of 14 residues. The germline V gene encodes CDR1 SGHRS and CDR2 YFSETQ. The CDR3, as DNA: TGCGCCAGCAGCCTCCAGGGATTTGGAAACACCATATATTTT. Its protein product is CASSLQGFGNTIYF.

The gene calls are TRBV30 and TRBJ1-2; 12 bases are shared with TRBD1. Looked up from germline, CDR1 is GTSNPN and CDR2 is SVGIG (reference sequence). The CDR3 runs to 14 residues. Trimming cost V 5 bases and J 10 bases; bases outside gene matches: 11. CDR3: CAWCPGQGALHYTF. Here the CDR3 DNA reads TGTGCCTGGTGTCCGGGACAGGGGGCTTTACACTACACCTTC.

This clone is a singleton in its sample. The CDR3, as DNA: TGTGCCAGCAGCCAACACAGGGGATCCTACAATGAGCAGTTCTTC. It specifies CASSQHRGSYNEQFF. V usage is TRBV7-7 and J usage is TRBJ2-1, with TRBD1 matching 7 bases. This CDR3 is 15 amino acids long. The V and J ends lost 5 bases and 1 base, in that order; junction bases with no gene match: 5. The germline V gene encodes CDR1 SSHAT and CDR2 FNYEAQ (reference sequence).

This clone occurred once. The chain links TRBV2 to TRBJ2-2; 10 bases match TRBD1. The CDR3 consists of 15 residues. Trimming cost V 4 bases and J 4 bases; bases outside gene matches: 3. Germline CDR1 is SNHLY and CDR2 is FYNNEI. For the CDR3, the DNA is TGTGCCAGCAGTGTTGACAGGGGGCGCACCGGGGAGCTGTTTTTT. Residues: CASSVDRGRTGELFF.

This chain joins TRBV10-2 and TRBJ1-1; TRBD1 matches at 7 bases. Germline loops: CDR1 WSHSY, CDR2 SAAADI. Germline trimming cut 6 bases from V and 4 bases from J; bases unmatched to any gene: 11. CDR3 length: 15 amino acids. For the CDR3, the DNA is TGCGCCAGCAGGGCCTTACAGGGGCGGTTCACTGAAGCTTTCTTT. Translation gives CASRALQGRFTEAFF.

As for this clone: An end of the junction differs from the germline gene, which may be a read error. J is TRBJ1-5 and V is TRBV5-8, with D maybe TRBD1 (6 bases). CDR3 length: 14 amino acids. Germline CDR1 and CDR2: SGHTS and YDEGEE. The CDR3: CTSSATGSNQPQHF. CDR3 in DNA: TGTACCAGCAGCGCTACAGGGAGCAATCAGCCCCAGCATTTT.

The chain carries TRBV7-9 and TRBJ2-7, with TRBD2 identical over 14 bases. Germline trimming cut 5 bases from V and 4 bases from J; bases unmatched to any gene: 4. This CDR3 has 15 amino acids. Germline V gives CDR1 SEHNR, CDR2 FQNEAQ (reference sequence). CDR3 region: CASSPGTSGSYEQYF. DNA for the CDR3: TGTGCCAGCAGCCCCGGGACTAGCGGGAGTTACGAGCAGTACTTC.

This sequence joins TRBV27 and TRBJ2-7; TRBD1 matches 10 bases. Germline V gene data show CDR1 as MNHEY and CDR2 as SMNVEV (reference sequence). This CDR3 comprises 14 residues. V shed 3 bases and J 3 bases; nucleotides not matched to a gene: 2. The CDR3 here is CASSLTGGHYEQYF. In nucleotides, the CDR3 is TGTGCCAGCAGTTTGACAGGGGGCCACTACGAGCAGTACTTC.

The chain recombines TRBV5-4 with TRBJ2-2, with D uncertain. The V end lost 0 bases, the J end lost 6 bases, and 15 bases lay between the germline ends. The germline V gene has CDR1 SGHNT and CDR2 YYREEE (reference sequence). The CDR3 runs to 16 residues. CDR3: CASSLAPTKLAGELFF. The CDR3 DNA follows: TGTGCCAGCAGCTTGGCCCCCACCAAGCTTGCCGGGGAGCTGTTTTTT.

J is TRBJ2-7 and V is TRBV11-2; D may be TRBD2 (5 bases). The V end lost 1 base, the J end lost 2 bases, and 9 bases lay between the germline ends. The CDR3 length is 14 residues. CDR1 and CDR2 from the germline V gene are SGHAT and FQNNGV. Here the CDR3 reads CASSLVSGTYEQYF. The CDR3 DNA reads TGTGCCAGCAGCTTAGTTTCGGGGACCTACGAGCAGTACTTC.

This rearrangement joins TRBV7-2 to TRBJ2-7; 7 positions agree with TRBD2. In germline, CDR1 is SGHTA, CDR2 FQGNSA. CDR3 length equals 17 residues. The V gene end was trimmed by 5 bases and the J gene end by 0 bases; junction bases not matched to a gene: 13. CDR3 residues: CASSRGRENAGSYEQYF. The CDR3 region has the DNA TGTGCCAGCAGCCGGGGGAGGGAAAATGCTGGCTCCTACGAGCAGTACTTC.

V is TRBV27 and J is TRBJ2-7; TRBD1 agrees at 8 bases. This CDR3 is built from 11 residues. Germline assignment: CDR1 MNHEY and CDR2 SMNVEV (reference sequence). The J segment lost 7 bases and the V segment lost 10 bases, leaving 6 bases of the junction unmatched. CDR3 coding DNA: TGTGCCACCGGACAGGGAAGGGAGCAGTACTTC. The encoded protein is CATGQGREQYF.

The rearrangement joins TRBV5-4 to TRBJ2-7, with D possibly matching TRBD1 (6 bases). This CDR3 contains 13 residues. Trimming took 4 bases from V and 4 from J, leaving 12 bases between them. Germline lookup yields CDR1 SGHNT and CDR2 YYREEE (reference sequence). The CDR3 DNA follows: TGTGCCAGCAGCACGGACAGATTATACGAGCAGTACTTC. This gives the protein CASSTDRLYEQYF.